These 21 T cell receptor beta chains share one sample of origin, sequenced in a study of STAT5B mutations in CD4+ large granular lymphocyte leukemia. Measured with immunoSEQ multiplex PCR; TCRdb has only the in-frame clones, and not every one. The table lists some 45,000 clones, 80% to 90% of them singletons, with 2% to 3% in the top ten. The source material was CD4+ T cells from blood buffy coats. The receptor set was obtained from a human donor in good health.

The rearrangement joins TRBV5-6 to TRBJ2-1, with D uncertain. Deletions cut 4 bases from V and 6 bases from J, with 8 bases between. Germline V CDR1 and CDR2: SGHDT, YYEEEE. The CDR3 is 12 amino acids. The CDR3 nucleotides read TGTGCCAGCAGCCGGGTCCGCAATGAGCAGTTCTTC. Translation gives CASSRVRNEQFF. The variable domain in full, with the rest retrieved from reference TRBV5-6 and TRBJ2-1, is DAGVTQSPTHLIKTRGQQVTLRCSPKSGHDTVSWYQQALGQGPQFIFQYYEEEERQRGNFPDRFSGHQFPNYSSELNVNALLLGDSALYLCASSRVRNEQFFGPGTRLTVL.

The rearrangement links TRBV5-1 to TRBJ1-4; TRBD1 agrees at 7 bases. The CDR3 runs 13 residues. Germline loops: CDR1 SGHRS, CDR2 YFSETQ. Germline trimming cut 4 bases from V and 7 bases from J; bases unmatched to any gene: 4. The CDR3 here is CASSPRGREKLFF. In nucleotides, the CDR3 is TGCGCCAGCAGCCCAAGGGGGCGTGAAAAACTGTTTTTT.

The gene calls are TRBV29-1 and TRBJ1-1, with D perhaps matching TRBD1 (6 bases). The V end was cut by 2 bases, the J end by 1 base, with 14 bases between. This CDR3 region has 15 residues. Germline assignment: CDR1 SQVTM and CDR2 ANQGSEA. The DNA for the CDR3 is TGCAGCGTTGAACGAGGGGACACTGGGAACACTGAAGCTTTCTTT. Amino acid sequence: CSVERGDTGNTEAFF.

The DNA for the CDR3 is TGTGCCAGCAGTGACTCAGTAGGTAGGTCCGAGCAGTACTTC. Amino acids: CASSDSVGRSEQYF. V and J are TRBV6-4 and TRBJ2-7; no firm D call. CDR3 length: 14 amino acids. V gave up 0 bases and J gave up 6 bases, with 12 bases separating them. From germline, CDR1 is MRHNA and CDR2 SNTAGT.

The chain joins TRBV18 to TRBJ2-7; D might be TRBD1 (5 bases). Germline CDR1 and CDR2: KGHSH and LQKENI. V lost 4 bases to trimming and J lost 4 bases, with 11 bases between them. The CDR3 length is 13 residues. This chain's CDR3 is CASSLEQGYEQYF. CDR3 DNA sequence: TGTGCCAGCTCACTAGAGCAGGGATACGAGCAGTACTTC.

This clone showed up just a few times. This sequence joins TRBV15 and TRBJ1-2; 11 bases align to TRBD1. The CDR3 contains 15 residues. Germline V gene data show CDR1 as LNHNV and CDR2 as YYDKDF (reference sequence). Trimming removed 2 bases from V and 10 bases from J; junction bases left unmatched: 9. This CDR3 is CATSRSAGTGGDYTF. In DNA, the CDR3 is TGTGCCACCAGCAGATCAGCCGGGACAGGGGGGGACTACACCTTC.

The chain joins TRBV7-9 to TRBJ2-7; unclear D gene. Trimming took off 0 bases at V and 4 bases at J, with 4 bases between the two ends. The V gene's germline CDR1 is SEHNR and CDR2 FQNEAQ (reference sequence). This CDR3 is 12 amino acids long. CDR3 coding DNA: TGTGCCAGCAGCTTAGCTCTGTACGAGCAGTACTTC. The encoded protein is CASSLALYEQYF. The full variable domain, in which reference TRBV7-9 and TRBJ2-7 provide the parts outside the CDR3, is DTGVSQNPRHKITKRGQNVTFRCDPISEHNRLYWYRQTLGQGPEFLTYFQNEAQLEKSRLLSDRFSAERPKGSFSTLEIQRTEQGDSAMYLCASSLALYEQYFGPGTRLTVT.

The chain couples TRBV27 to TRBJ1-1; TRBD1 is a possible D gene (6 bases). Looked up from germline, CDR1 is MNHEY and CDR2 is SMNVEV (reference sequence). This CDR3 comprises 15 residues. The germline V and J ends were trimmed by 6 bases and 1 base, with 15 bases remaining between them. The CDR3 coding sequence is TGTGCCAGCAGCCAAAACAGGGTAGCGAACACTGAAGCTTTCTTT. Its protein is CASSQNRVANTEAFF.

The chain combines TRBV5-5 with TRBJ2-5; D is unclear. The CDR3 consists of 12 residues. The germline V and J ends were trimmed by 7 bases and 5 bases, with 12 bases remaining between them. Germline CDR1 is SGHKS and CDR2 is YYEKEE (reference sequence). The CDR3 sequence is CASSRIGETQYF. The CDR3 nucleotides are TGTGCCAGCTCTAGAATTGGGGAGACCCAGTACTTC.

The chain carries TRBV11-2 and TRBJ2-3; 8 nucleotides line up with TRBD2. Germline CDR1 reads SGHAT; CDR2 reads FQNNGV. Germline trimming cut 1 base from V and 3 bases from J; bases unmatched to any gene: 12. CDR3 length equals 18 residues. The CDR3 loop reads CASSLGRGAGMVTDTQYF. The CDR3 DNA follows: TGTGCCAGCAGCTTAGGGCGGGGGGCAGGGATGGTGACAGATACGCAGTATTTT.

The V gene is TRBV7-3, the J gene TRBJ2-3, with 7 bases identical to TRBD2. After removal of 5 bases from V and 4 bases from J, the junction contained 6 bases not matched to a gene. This CDR3 is 14 amino acids long. Per the germline V gene, CDR1 is SGHTA and CDR2 is FQGTGA. CDR3 residues: CASSRAGSPDTQYF. CDR3 DNA: TGTGCCAGCAGCCGAGCGGGATCTCCAGATACGCAGTATTTT.

The CDR3 sequence is CASSMGLDSYNEQFF. The CDR3 DNA reads as TGTGCCAGTAGTATGGGGCTAGATTCCTACAATGAGCAGTTCTTC. This chain joins TRBV19 and TRBJ2-1, with a weak D call TRBD1 (5 bases). Looked up from germline, CDR1 is LNHDA and CDR2 is SQIVND (reference sequence). V was shortened by 3 bases and J by 1 base, with 10 bases between the two germline ends. This CDR3 is built from 15 residues.

The CDR3 loop is CAWRGGEKLFF. In nucleotides, the CDR3 is TGTGCCTGGAGGGGGGGCGAAAAACTGTTTTTT. This chain links TRBV30 with TRBJ1-4, with D possibly being TRBD1 (6 bases). Between the trimmed V and J ends, which lost 3 bases and 8 bases, there was a span of 7 bases. The CDR3 length is 11 residues. CDR1 GTSNPN and CDR2 SVGIG come from the germline V gene (reference sequence). The full variable domain, its missing parts supplied by reference TRBV30 and TRBJ1-4, is SQTIHQWPATLVQPVGSPLSLECTVEGTSNPNLYWYRQAAGRGLQLLFYSVGIGQISSEVPQNLSASRPQDRQFILSSKKLLLSDSGFYLCAWRGGEKLFFGSGTQLSVL.

The V and J genes are TRBV28 and TRBJ2-7, with TRBD2 matching 12 bases. CDR1 and CDR2 from the germline V gene are MDHEN and SYDVKM. This CDR3 is built from 14 residues. V lost 5 bases to trimming and J lost 6 bases; unmatched junction nucleotides: 5. The CDR3 reads CASSPSGRAGEQYF. The DNA of the CDR3 is TGTGCCAGCAGTCCTAGCGGGAGGGCGGGCGAGCAGTACTTC. Using reference TRBV28 and TRBJ2-7 for the parts outside the CDR3, the full variable domain is DVKVTQSSRYLVKRTGEKVFLECVQDMDHENMFWYRQDPGLGLRLIYFSYDVKMKEKGDIPEGYSVSREKKERFSLILESASTNQTSMYLCASSPSGRAGEQYFGPGTRLTVT.

The chain's CDR3 is CASSNRGGLFCEAFF. CDR3 nucleotides: TGTGCCAGCAGCAATAGGGGAGGTCTGTTCTGTGAAGCTTTCTTT. V gene TRBV7-4 combines with J gene TRBJ1-1, with a possible D match to TRBD1 (5 bases). Trimming removed 5 bases from V and 7 bases from J, with 20 bases in between. CDR1 SGHVT and CDR2 SQSDAQ come from the germline V gene. The CDR3 is made up of 15 amino acids.

This clone occurred once. Different DNA sequences within this sample yield the same CDR3. The V call is TRBV18, the J call TRBJ1-4, with D unclear. V lost 2 bases and J lost 0, with 4 bases in between. Germline-derived CDR1 and CDR2 are KGHSH and LQKENI. The CDR3 contains 14 residues. CDR3 residues: CASSPLATNEKLFF. CDR3 in DNA: TGTGCCAGCTCACCATTGGCAACTAATGAAAAACTGTTTTTT.

V and J are TRBV7-9 and TRBJ1-4; no firm D call. Germline CDR1 and CDR2: SEHNR and FQNEAQ (reference sequence). The V gene lost 2 bases and the J gene lost 0 bases, with 10 bases spanning the gap. The CDR3 spans 16 residues. The CDR3 DNA reads as TGTGCCAGCAGCTTAACGGGCCTTGCAACTAATGAAAAACTGTTTTTT. This codes for CASSLTGLATNEKLFF. The full variable domain, rest sourced from reference TRBV7-9 and TRBJ1-4, is DTGVSQNPRHKITKRGQNVTFRCDPISEHNRLYWYRQTLGQGPEFLTYFQNEAQLEKSRLLSDRFSAERPKGSFSTLEIQRTEQGDSAMYLCASSLTGLATNEKLFFGSGTQLSVL.

V and J are TRBV2 and TRBJ1-2, with D possibly matching TRBD1 (6 bases). Trimming stripped 8 bases from V and 4 bases from J, with 17 bases between. CDR1 is SNHLY, CDR2 FYNNEI, per germline. The CDR3 runs to 14 residues. CDR3 sequence: CASQMRGAVYGYTF. The CDR3, as DNA: TGTGCCAGCCAAATGAGGGGGGCTGTCTATGGCTACACCTTC.

V usage is TRBV28 and J usage is TRBJ1-2; possibly TRBD1 for D (5 bases). Germline V gene sequence: CDR1 MDHEN, CDR2 SYDVKM. V was pared by 7 bases and J by 4 bases, with 13 bases between. This CDR3 has 13 amino acids. The CDR3 DNA follows: TGTGCCAGCACTGACAGTAGGAGCTATGGCTACACCTTC. It codes for CASTDSRSYGYTF.

Here the CDR3 DNA reads TGTGCCAGCACCCTCTCGGGCGCCGGGGAGCTGTTTTTT. Amino acids: CASTLSGAGELFF. The chain is built from TRBV6-5 and TRBJ2-2; no reliable D call. V gave up 7 bases and J gave up 6 bases, with 12 bases separating them. This CDR3 region has 13 residues. Germline loops: CDR1 MNHEY, CDR2 SVGAGI.

The rearrangement links TRBV28 to TRBJ1-2, with no clear D. The CDR3 totals 13 residues. CDR1 and CDR2 (germline): MDHEN, SYDVKM. Trimming removed 1 base at V and 4 bases at J, with 7 bases between. The CDR3 region has the DNA TGTGCCAGCAGTTTATTGGGAAGCTATGGCTACACCTTC. This encodes CASSLLGSYGYTF.